The clone carrying this TCR beta chain was observed a handful of times. TCRdb re-called the 5' RACE reads with MiXCR, one entry per CDR3 protein. The data show roughly 39,000 distinct CDR3 sequences, 4.5% to 6% seen once. This entry is derived from a study of spatial heterogeneity in lung cancer. In the study overall: Consistent detection of more beta-chain than alpha-chain sequences was observed.

Indicated time point: sample taken at primary tumor resection. Unsorted whole RNA of tumor, nontumor lung or frozen PBMC was sequenced. The donors comprised approximately 75 untreated early-stage non-small cell lung cancer patients. V dropped 4 bases and J dropped 0 bases, with 9 bases sitting between them. The CDR3 runs to 14 residues. Germline V lookup: CDR1 MNHNY, CDR2 SVGAGI (reference sequence). V usage is TRBV6-6 and J usage is TRBJ1-1; tentative D call: TRBD1 (5 bases). The clonotype originates from a male donor with early-stage non-small cell lung cancer. This specimen consisted of PBMCs, obtained at surgery. The CDR3 DNA reads TGTGCCAGCAGTTTGGGACGGCTGAACACTGAAGCTTTCTTT. Protein: CASSLGRLNTEAFF.